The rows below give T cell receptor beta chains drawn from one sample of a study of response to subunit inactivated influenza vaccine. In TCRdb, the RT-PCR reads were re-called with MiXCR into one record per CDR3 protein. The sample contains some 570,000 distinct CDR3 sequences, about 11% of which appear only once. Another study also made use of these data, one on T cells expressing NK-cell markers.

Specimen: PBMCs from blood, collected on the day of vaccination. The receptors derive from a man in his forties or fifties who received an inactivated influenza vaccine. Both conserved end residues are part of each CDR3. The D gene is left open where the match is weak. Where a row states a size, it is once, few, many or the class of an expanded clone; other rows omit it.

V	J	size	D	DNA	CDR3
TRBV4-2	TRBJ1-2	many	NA	TGTGCCAGCAGCCAAGGACAAGATGGCTACACCTTC	CASSQGQDGYTF
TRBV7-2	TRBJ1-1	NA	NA	TGTGCCAGCAGCTTAGGTACCCTGGGGGCTTTCTTT	CASSLGTLGAFF
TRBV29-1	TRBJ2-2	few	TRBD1	TGCAGCGCAACGACAGGGATCACCGGGGAGCTGTTTTTT	CSATTGITGELFF
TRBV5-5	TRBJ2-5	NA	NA	TGTGCCAGCTCACGAGGGGGTTTGAACCAAGAGACCCAGTACTTC	CASSRGGLNQETQYF
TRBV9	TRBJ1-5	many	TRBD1	TGTGCCAGCAGTACGGGACAGAGAAATCAGCCCCAGCATTTT	CASSTGQRNQPQHF
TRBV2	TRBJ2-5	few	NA	TGTGCCAGCAGTGTGGGCTTCCCGGAGACCCAGTACTTC	CASSVGFPETQYF
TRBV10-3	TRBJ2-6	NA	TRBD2	TGTGCCACTAGCGGGGGGGCCTTGGGGGCCAACGTCCTGACTTTC	CATSGGALGANVLTF
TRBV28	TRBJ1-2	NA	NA	TGTGCCAGCAGTCCTCACGCAGGTACCGGCTATGGCTACATCTTC	CASSPHAGTGYGYIF
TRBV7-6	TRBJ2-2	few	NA	TGTGCCAGCAGCTTAAGTTCAGCCGGGGAGCTGTTTTTT	CASSLSSAGELFF
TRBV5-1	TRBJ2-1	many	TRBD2	TGCGCCAGCAGCTTGGGTATACTAGCGGGAGGATCCCATGAGCAGTTCTTC	CASSLGILAGGSHEQFF
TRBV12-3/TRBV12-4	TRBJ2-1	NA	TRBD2	TGTGCCAGCAGTTTAAGTAGGAGCGGGGGGTACGATGAGCAGTTCTTC	CASSLSRSGGYDEQFF
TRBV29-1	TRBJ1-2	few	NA	TGCAGCGTTCCATCCCTGGACAGACATAACTATGGCTACACCTTC	CSVPSLDRHNYGYTF
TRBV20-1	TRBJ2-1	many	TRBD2	TGCAGTGCAAGCGGGGTAGCGGGAGGAAGGAATGAGCAGTTCTTC	CSASGVAGGRNEQFF
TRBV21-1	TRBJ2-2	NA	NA	TGTGCCAGCAGCCCCGTCGGGCGGCCCCTAAACACCGGGGAGCTGTTTTTT	CASSPVGRPLNTGELFF
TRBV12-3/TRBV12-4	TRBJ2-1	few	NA	TGTGCCAGCAGCGTCGGACAGTCCAATGAGCAGTTCTTC	CASSVGQSNEQFF
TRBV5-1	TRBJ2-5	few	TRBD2	TGCGCCAGCAGCTTCACTAGCGGGAGTGAGACCCAGTACTTC	CASSFTSGSETQYF
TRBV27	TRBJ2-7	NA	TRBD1	TGTGCCAGCAGTCTCCGGAGGACAGGGGGCGCGGAACGACCCTCCTACGAGCAGTACTTC	CASSLRRTGGAERPSYEQYF
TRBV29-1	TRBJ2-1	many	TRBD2	TGCAGCGTCGCCCGGGGGGACTTGAACAATGAGCAGTTCTTC	CSVARGDLNNEQFF
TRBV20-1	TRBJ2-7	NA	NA	TGCAGTGCTACGGGCGGCAGCTCCTACGAGCAGTACTTC	CSATGGSSYEQYF
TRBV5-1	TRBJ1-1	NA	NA	TGCGCCAGCAGCTTTTCGGTGAACACTGAAGCTTTCTTT	CASSFSVNTEAFF
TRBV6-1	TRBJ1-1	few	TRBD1	TGTGCCAGCAATGATCAGGGGGCGCTTGATCCTGAAGCTTTCTTT	CASNDQGALDPEAFF
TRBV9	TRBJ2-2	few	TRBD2	TGTGCCAGCAGCGTAGGAGCGGGAGGTAGAACCGGGGAGCTGTTTTTT	CASSVGAGGRTGELFF
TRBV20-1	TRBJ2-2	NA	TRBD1	TGCAGTGCCCTTCCGGGACAGGGTAGGCTGTTTTTT	CSALPGQGRLFF
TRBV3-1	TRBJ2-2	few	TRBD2	TGTGCCAGCAGCCAAGATCCCCGACTAGCGGATAACACCGGGGAGCTGTTTTTT	CASSQDPRLADNTGELFF
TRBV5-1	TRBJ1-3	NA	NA	TGCGCCAGCAGCCCTGGTGAGGGCCCATCCTCTGGAAACACCATATATTTT	CASSPGEGPSSGNTIYF